The rows below give T cell receptor beta chains drawn from one sample of a study of CD8+CD57+ T cells in acquired aplastic anemia. TCRdb re-analysed the reads in MiXCR, keeping a single row per CDR3 protein. The profile shows about 180,000 distinct CDR3 sequences, about half of them singletons. Sequencing input: sorted CD4+, CD8+, or CD8+CD57+ T cells (not recorded which) from PBMCs. The receptors derive from a human donor in good health. CDR3s include the opening cysteine and the closing phenylalanine or tryptophan. A D gene is named only where the DNA matches it firmly. The size entry is marked missing in some rows and otherwise reads once, few, many or a size class.

j_call	clone_size	v_call	d_call	cdr3_aa	cdr3_nt
TRBJ1-5	once	TRBV20-1	TRBD1	CSAIQGAADQPQHF	TGCAGTGCTATCCAGGGGGCTGCGGATCAGCCCCAGCATTTT
TRBJ1-1	-	TRBV9	-	CASSGLRVGMNTEAFF	TGTGCCAGCAGCGGACTAAGAGTCGGTATGAACACTGAAGCTTTCTTT
TRBJ2-6	many	TRBV19	-	CASSRQGSGANVLTF	TGTGCCAGTAGTCGTCAGGGCTCTGGGGCCAACGTCCTGACTTTC
TRBJ1-1	-	TRBV20-1	-	CSARPNTEAFF	TGCAGTGCTAGACCGAACACTGAAGCTTTCTTT
TRBJ2-6	many	TRBV15	-	CAITVGSGANVLTF	TGTGCCATCACCGTCGGGTCTGGGGCCAACGTCCTGACTTTC
TRBJ2-3	once	TRBV7-3	-	CASSPHTGLLTDTQYF	TGTGCCAGCAGCCCTCATACAGGGCTGCTCACAGATACGCAGTATTTT
TRBJ2-1	many	TRBV29-1	TRBD2	CSVGRGTSGSSNEQFF	TGCAGCGTGGGCCGGGGGACTAGCGGGAGTTCAAATGAGCAGTTCTTC
TRBJ2-1	-	TRBV11-1	-	CARRQVGNARAYNEQFF	TGTGCCAGAAGACAGGTGGGGAATGCTCGGGCTTACAATGAGCAGTTCTTC
TRBJ2-2	many	TRBV4-1	TRBD1	CASSQASRGRGELFF	TGCGCCAGCAGCCAAGCTAGCAGGGGGCGCGGGGAGCTGTTTTTT
TRBJ1-3	many	TRBV5-6	TRBD1	CASSSIDRAGNTIYF	TGTGCCAGCAGCTCGATAGACAGGGCTGGAAACACCATATATTTT
TRBJ1-1	-	TRBV2	-	CASSDQGAVEAFF	TGTGCCAGCAGCGACCAAGGGGCAGTTGAAGCTTTCTTT
TRBJ2-7	-	TRBV7-2	-	CASSSRDTSSYEQYF	TGTGCCAGCAGCTCCCGGGACACCAGCTCCTACGAGCAGTACTTC
TRBJ2-5	-	TRBV20-1	-	CSAGLAGAVETQYF	TGCAGTGCTGGCCTAGCAGGGGCCGTTGAGACCCAGTACTTC
TRBJ2-3	many	TRBV7-2	-	CASERPPTQYF	TGTGCCAGCGAGAGACCTCCTACGCAGTATTTT